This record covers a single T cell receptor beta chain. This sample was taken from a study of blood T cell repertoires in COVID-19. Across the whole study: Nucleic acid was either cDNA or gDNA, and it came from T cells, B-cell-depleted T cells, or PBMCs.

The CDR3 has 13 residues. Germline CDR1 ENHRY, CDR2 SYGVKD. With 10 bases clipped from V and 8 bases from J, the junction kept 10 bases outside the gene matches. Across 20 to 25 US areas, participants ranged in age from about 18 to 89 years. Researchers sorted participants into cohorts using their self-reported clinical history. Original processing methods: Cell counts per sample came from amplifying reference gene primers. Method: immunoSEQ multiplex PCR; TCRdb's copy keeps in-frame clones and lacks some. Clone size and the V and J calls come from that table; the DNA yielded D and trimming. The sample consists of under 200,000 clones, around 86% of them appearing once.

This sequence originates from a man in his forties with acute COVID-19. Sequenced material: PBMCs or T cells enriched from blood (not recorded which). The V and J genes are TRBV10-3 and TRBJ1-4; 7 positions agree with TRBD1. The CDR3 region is CASRGGREEKLFF. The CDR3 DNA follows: TGTGCCAGCAGGGGGGGAAGAGAGGAAAAACTGTTTTTT.